This T cell receptor (beta chain) was recovered during a study of cytomegalovirus exposure and HLA in healthy donors. Primers: 60 Vbeta forward and 13 Jbeta reverse. Only in-frame clones appear in the TCRdb table, and some are missing; sequencing was by immunoSEQ multiplex PCR. The sample contains some 150,000 clones, about four fifths of which appear only once. CDR3 size: 13 residues. Looked up from germline, CDR1 is MNHEY and CDR2 is SVGAGI. The V and J ends lost 5 bases and 7 bases respectively, with 14 bases between them. Whole-study results and caveats: V- and J-gene trimming of TCR beta was linked (in a later analysis) to a missense DCLRE1C variant. Later on, an analysis tied 18,000 or so TCR beta sequences to HLA alleles at 0.05 false discovery rate. Some public TCRs appeared in many individuals, while most sequences were rare. With further analysis later on, most CMV-associated TCR beta chains appeared HLA-restricted.

Comment on this clone: Its target is unknown.

The specimen sequenced was PBMCs. This TCR was sampled from a middle-aged man in good health and CMV-seropositive. The V gene is TRBV6-5, the J gene TRBJ1-1; possibly TRBD1 for D (5 bases). CDR3 in DNA: TGTGCCAGCAGTCAGGGTAGTAGCGGTGAAGCTTTCTTT. This encodes CASSQGSSGEAFF.